This TCR beta chain was recovered during a study of T cells after yellow fever vaccination. Study-wide context: Low-cell-number fractions underwent preparation using SMART-Seq v4 Ultra Low Input. Study conclusions and caveats: There was a possibility that FACS-sorted repertoires contained abundant clonotypes contaminating from the bulk population. It was a small share of clonotypes that appeared in both CD4 and CD8 compartments.

This clonotype has more than one count but fewer than ten. Its target is not known. MiXCR, applied by TCRdb to the 5' RACE reads, yields one record per CDR3 protein. The sample shows fewer than 400,000 distinct CDR3 sequences, roughly a tenth of them seen only once. V trimming: 5 bases; J trimming: 1 base; junction bases outside the gene matches: 8. The CDR3 totals 16 residues. CDR1 and CDR2 from the germline V gene are SGHRS and YFSETQ. The origin of this receptor is a man younger than 35 who received the YFV17D yellow fever vaccine. J is TRBJ2-5 and V is TRBV5-1, with TRBD2 identical over 10 bases. The sequencing here drew on CD4+ T cells sorted from PBMCs, taken 45 days after the yellow fever booster vaccination. The CDR3 DNA follows: TGCGCCAGCAGTAGTAGCGGGGGGTCTTTCCAAGAGACCCAGTACTTC. Translated: CASSSSGGSFQETQYF.